The rows below give T cell receptor beta chains drawn from one sample of a study of response to subunit inactivated influenza vaccine. In TCRdb, the RT-PCR reads were re-called with MiXCR into one record per CDR3 protein. The sample shows roughly 700,000 distinct CDR3 sequences, approximately 15% of them seen only once. Material: PBMCs from blood, obtained approximately 12 days after vaccination. Every receptor here comes from a man aged 45-65 years who received an inactivated influenza vaccine. CDR3s include the opening cysteine and the closing phenylalanine or tryptophan. The D gene is left open where the match is weak. Size is stated for part of the rows, as once, few or many counts, or as a class when the clone is expanded.

NA	TRBD1	TRBJ2-7	TRBV6-1	TGTGCCAGCAGCCGATCCCCGGGACAGCACTACGAGCAGTACTTC	CASSRSPGQHYEQYF
NA	NA	TRBJ2-3	TRBV10-3	TGTGCCATCAGCCCCTGGGGTCAAGATACGCAGTATTTT	CAISPWGQDTQYF
many	NA	TRBJ2-1	TRBV27	TGTGCCAGCAGTTTATCAGGGAACAATGAGCAGTTCTTC	CASSLSGNNEQFF
NA	TRBD2	TRBJ2-2	TRBV6-2/TRBV6-3	TGTGCCAGCGGCCGCCGGCGGGAGGAGGTCACCGGGGAGCTGTTTTTT	CASGRRREEVTGELFF
many	TRBD2	TRBJ2-1	TRBV7-6	TGTGCCAGCAGCTTAGCGCTCGGACTAGCGGGAGGCAATGAGCAGTTCTTC	CASSLALGLAGGNEQFF
few	TRBD1	TRBJ1-2	TRBV29-1	TGCAGCGCCGCCCAGGGGGGCACCGGCTATGGCTACACCTTC	CSAAQGGTGYGYTF
few	TRBD1	TRBJ2-5	TRBV12-3/TRBV12-4	TGTGCCAGCAGTCACCGGGACAGGGAGACGGAGACCCAGTACTTC	CASSHRDRETETQYF
NA	NA	TRBJ2-7	TRBV6-7	TGTGCCAGCTCGCCCGGGAGTTTATACGAGCAGTACTTC	CASSPGSLYEQYF
NA	NA	TRBJ1-5	TRBV3-1	TGTGCCAGCAGCCAAGAAAGAGGGGCCCAGCATTTT	CASSQERGAQHF
many	TRBD1	TRBJ2-7	TRBV28	TGTGCCAGCAGGGTAACCGGACAGGGCTACGAGCAGTACTTC	CASRVTGQGYEQYF
NA	TRBD1	TRBJ2-2	TRBV12-3/TRBV12-4	TGTGCCAGCAGTGCCGGGACAGGGGCCGGGGAGCTGTTTTTT	CASSAGTGAGELFF
many	NA	TRBJ2-3	TRBV11-2	TGTGCCAGCACCCACATAAGAGGCACAGATACGCAGTATTTT	CASTHIRGTDTQYF
few	NA	TRBJ1-5	TRBV20-1	TGCAGTGCTCTTCGCCCGTCGGGCAATCAGCCCCAGCATTTT	CSALRPSGNQPQHF
NA	NA	TRBJ1-2	TRBV12-3/TRBV12-4	TGTGCCAGCAGCCAGAGAGGGGCTCCCGATGGCTACACCTTC	CASSQRGAPDGYTF
few	NA	TRBJ2-1	TRBV4-2	TGTGCCAGCAGCCAAGAACGACTAGTGTTAGGTGAGCAGTTCTTC	CASSQERLVLGEQFF
few	TRBD1	TRBJ2-5	TRBV5-1	TGCGCCAGCAGCTTGACCGGGACAGGGAGGGAGACCCAGTACTTC	CASSLTGTGRETQYF
NA	TRBD1	TRBJ2-1	TRBV6-2/TRBV6-3	TGTGCCAGCAGCCGACCGACAGGGTCCAATGAGCAGTTCTTC	CASSRPTGSNEQFF
NA	TRBD2	TRBJ2-1	TRBV19	TGTGCCAGTTCCGAGGCGGGAGGGCCTAAGTCCAATGAGCAGTTCTTC	CASSEAGGPKSNEQFF
NA	TRBD1	TRBJ2-7	TRBV6-2/TRBV6-3	TGTGCCAGCAGTTACCCCCGGACAGGGGACTCCTACGAGCAGTACTTC	CASSYPRTGDSYEQYF
NA	NA	TRBJ2-2	TRBV20-1	TGCAGTGCTATCGCGGGGACTGCCACCGGGGAGCTGTTTTTT	CSAIAGTATGELFF
NA	NA	TRBJ2-2	TRBV7-9	TGTGCCAGCAGCTTAGCGCTCCCGGACACCGGGGAGCTGTTTTTT	CASSLALPDTGELFF
NA	NA	TRBJ2-7	TRBV2	TGTGCCAGCATCCCGACTCTCTACGAGCAGTACTTC	CASIPTLYEQYF
many	NA	TRBJ2-7	TRBV7-9	TGTGCCAGCAGCTTAGCGCTGGAGTATCCCCCTCGCGAGCAGTACTTC	CASSLALEYPPREQYF
many	TRBD2	TRBJ2-7	TRBV7-2	TGTGCCAGCAGCACGGGGACTAGCGGGAGGTACGAGCAGTACTTC	CASSTGTSGRYEQYF
many	NA	TRBJ2-6	TRBV19	TGTGCCAGTAGGGCTAACTCTGGGGCCAACGTCCTGACTTTC	CASRANSGANVLTF
NA	NA	TRBJ2-7	TRBV5-6	TGTGCCAGCAGCTTAAGGCTTTACGAGCAGTACTTC	CASSLRLYEQYF
few	TRBD2	TRBJ2-1	TRBV7-2	TGTGCCAGCAGGGCGGGGGGGCCTAACAATGAGCAGTTCTTC	CASRAGGPNNEQFF